This T cell receptor beta chain emerged from a study of blood T cell repertoires in COVID-19. CDR1 SGHRS and CDR2 YFSETQ come from the germline V gene. The V end lost 1 base, the J end lost 1 base, and 8 bases lay between the germline ends. This CDR3 has 15 amino acids. Per the original data handling: Amplification with reference gene primers provided the estimates of nucleated cell counts. This table comes from immunoSEQ multiplex PCR, and its TCRdb copy is limited to in-frame clones, with some not included. V and J calls plus clone size are reproduced from that table; the DNA served to infer D and trimming. The data contain some 240,000 clones, 84% of them singletons.

The chain recombines TRBV5-1 with TRBJ2-2; no definite D call. This clonotype was sampled from a man between 50 and 59 years old with active or convalescent COVID-19. Material: peripheral blood. As DNA, the CDR3 is TGCGCCAGCAGCTTGCTGGCGGTGAACACCGGGGAGCTGTTTTTT. Translation gives CASSLLAVNTGELFF.